Listed here are 26 T cell receptor beta chains from one sample, sequenced in a study of regulatory T cells in long-lasting Graves disease (TCRdb year 2021). The library was obtained by multiplex PCR. The run used an Illumina HiSeq 4000. CDR3 regions were amplified by Arm-PCR with iRepertoire HTBI primers to construct TCR beta libraries. Clones were called with MiXCR by TCRdb after fastp trimmed the public reads at Q25, and only in-frame beta chains were retained. Every distinct CDR3 protein forms one entry, paired with its most common genes and DNA. In this sample the table shows approximately 470,000 distinct CDR3 sequences, 15% to 20% of which occur a single time. The ten largest clonotypes hold 10% to 15% of the sample. The sample's time point, from its label and the paper: newly diagnosed GD, antithyroid drugs for less than 3 months. RNA was extracted from PBMCs in TRIzol for both TCR sequencing and RNA sequencing.

The same sample was also studied in work on T cells in Graves' hyperthyroidism and ophthalmopathy.

Sequencing used peripheral blood mononuclear cells (PBMCs), obtained at new diagnosis, from a patient treated with antithyroid drugs. Source of these receptors: a man aged 35-49 years with Graves disease. Donor details come from another sample of the same person, matched by shared clones.

The chain has TRBV19 and TRBJ2-1; TRBD2 matches at 12 bases. This CDR3 comprises 16 residues. Looked up from germline, CDR1 is LNHDA and CDR2 is SQIVND (reference sequence). The V gene end was trimmed by 4 bases and the J gene end by 7 bases; junction bases not matched to a gene: 8. The CDR3 here is CASSNGLAGWGNEQFF. Here the CDR3 DNA reads TGTGCCAGTAGTAACGGACTAGCGGGATGGGGGAATGAGCAGTTCTTC.

This clonotype appeared many times. The chain recombines TRBV28 with TRBJ2-1, with 7 bases fitting TRBD2. This CDR3 spans 15 amino acids. Germline-derived CDR1 and CDR2 are MDHEN and SYDVKM. Trimming cost V 1 base and J 8 bases; bases outside gene matches: 8. The CDR3 reads CASSLFAGVDDEQFF. For the CDR3, the DNA is TGTGCCAGCAGTTTATTCGCGGGAGTAGACGATGAGCAGTTCTTC. Together with reference TRBV28 and TRBJ2-1, the CDR3 gives the full variable domain: DVKVTQSSRYLVKRTGEKVFLECVQDMDHENMFWYRQDPGLGLRLIYFSYDVKMKEKGDIPEGYSVSREKKERFSLILESASTNQTSMYLCASSLFAGVDDEQFFGPGTRLTVL.

Many counts were recorded for this clonotype. Its ends do not fully match the called genes, so a read error is possible. The chain recombines TRBV18 with TRBJ2-3; tentatively, D is TRBD1 or TRBD2 (5 bases each). The CDR3 is made up of 15 amino acids. The V gene's germline CDR1 is KGHSH and CDR2 LQKENI. This CDR3 is CASSPPGPGTDTQYF. DNA for the CDR3: TGTGCCAGCTCACCACCGGGACCGGGCACGGATACGCAGTATTTT.

This clonotype was seen a handful of times. V gene TRBV5-1 combines with J gene TRBJ2-7; TRBD1 agrees at 8 bases. CDR3 length: 15 amino acids. CDR1 is SGHRS and CDR2 is YFSETQ in the germline V gene. V was clipped by 4 bases and J by 2 bases; unmatched bases: 8. The CDR3 DNA reads TGCGCCAGCAGCCGCTCCGGGACAGGACCCTACGAGCAGTACTTC. Translating it yields CASSRSGTGPYEQYF.

This clonotype was seen ten or more times. One end of the junction does not line up with germline, which may come from a read error. This rearrangement joins TRBV3-1 to TRBJ1-5, with a weak D call TRBD1 (6 bases). Germline V gives CDR1 LGHDT, CDR2 YNNKEL (reference sequence). This CDR3 is 15 amino acids long. The CDR3 spells CASSQDRFPNQPQHF. CDR3 in DNA: TGTGCCAGCAGTCAAGACAGGTTCCCCAATCAGCCCCAGCATTTT.

The CDR3 loop is CSVAWTEAFF. Here the CDR3 DNA reads TGCAGCGTTGCCTGGACTGAAGCTTTCTTT. This rearrangement joins TRBV29-1 to TRBJ1-1; no reliable D call. CDR3 length equals 10 residues. V was shortened by 4 bases and J by 5 bases, with 5 bases between the two germline ends. Germline V CDR1 and CDR2: SQVTM, ANQGSEA. Combining the CDR3 with reference TRBV29-1 and TRBJ1-1 gives the whole variable domain SAVISQKPSRDICQRGTSLTIQCQVDSQVTMMFWYRQQPGQSLTLIATANQGSEATYESGFVIDKFPISRPNLTFSTLTVSNMSPEDSSIYLCSVAWTEAFFGQGTRLTVV.

The chain joins TRBV30 to TRBJ2-1; D gene unclear. CDR1 GTSNPN and CDR2 SVGIG come from the germline V gene (reference sequence). V lost 2 bases and J lost 8, with 10 bases in between. The CDR3 runs to 12 residues. The CDR3 DNA is TGTGCCTGGAGTTACTTGGGCGATGAGCAGTTCTTC. It is translated as CAWSYLGDEQFF. The variable domain in full, with the rest retrieved from reference TRBV30 and TRBJ2-1, is SQTIHQWPATLVQPVGSPLSLECTVEGTSNPNLYWYRQAAGRGLQLLFYSVGIGQISSEVPQNLSASRPQDRQFILSSKKLLLSDSGFYLCAWSYLGDEQFFGPGTRLTVL.

This clonotype has ten or more counts. This chain uses TRBV20-1 with TRBJ2-3; D perhaps matches TRBD2 (7 bases). The CDR3 loop spans 18 amino acids. Trimming took 1 base from V and 4 from J, leaving 24 bases between them. From germline, CDR1 is DFQATT and CDR2 SNEGSKA (reference sequence). The CDR3 DNA reads as TGCAGTGCTAGAGCCTCCCCTCGAGGGGGGGCGTTTCCAGATACGCAGTATTTT. Its protein product is CSARASPRGGAFPDTQYF.

The sample holds many counts of this clonotype. This sequence joins TRBV20-1 and TRBJ2-3; possible D gene TRBD2, 6 bases. The length of the CDR3 is 18 residues. Trimming took 1 base from V and 0 from J, leaving 20 bases between them. Germline CDR1 DFQATT, CDR2 SNEGSKA (reference sequence). CDR3 nucleotide sequence: TGCAGTGCTAGAGCCGGCTGGGGGGTTGGGAGCAGCACAGATACGCAGTATTTT. Translating it yields CSARAGWGVGSSTDTQYF.

This clonotype was seen ten or more times. The chain couples TRBV10-3 to TRBJ2-1; 7 bases agree with TRBD2. V gave up 3 bases and J gave up 6 bases; unmatched junction bases: 8. CDR1 and CDR2 (germline): ENHRY, SYGVKD. This CDR3 spans 15 amino acids. The CDR3 DNA reads as TGTGCCATCAGTGATAGGTCTAGCGGACCCAATGAGCAGTTCTTC. It yields the protein CAISDRSSGPNEQFF.

This clonotype was recorded at least ten times. V usage is TRBV4-1 and J usage is TRBJ2-5; D possibly corresponds to TRBD2 (5 bases). CDR3 length: 14 amino acids. Trimming removed 1 base at V and 4 bases at J, with 10 bases between. Germline CDR1 and CDR2: MGHRA and YSYEKL. The CDR3 here is CASSQGGPGETQYF. CDR3 nucleotide sequence: TGCGCCAGCAGCCAAGGAGGGCCAGGAGAGACCCAGTACTTC.

This clonotype was recorded a few times. The CDR3 here is CASSGGTGVGYTF. The CDR3 bases are TGTGCCAGCAGCGGGGGGACAGGGGTTGGCTACACCTTC. J is TRBJ1-2 and V is TRBV5-6; 10 bases fit TRBD1. The J segment lost 7 bases and the V segment lost 4 bases, leaving 4 bases of the junction unmatched. This CDR3 is built from 13 residues. Germline values: CDR1 SGHDT, CDR2 YYEEEE.

This clonotype was observed a handful of times. The chain's CDR3 is CSVISGQASYEQYF. The CDR3 DNA reads TGCAGCGTAATCTCGGGACAGGCATCCTACGAGCAGTACTTC. The chain is built from TRBV29-1 and TRBJ2-7; 8 bases line up with TRBD1. From germline, CDR1 is SQVTM and CDR2 ANQGSEA. This CDR3 spans 14 amino acids. Trimming cost V 6 bases and J 1 base; bases outside gene matches: 8.

Concerning this clonotype itself: A much larger clone differs by one base, so this may be a read error. The CDR3 DNA reads as TGCAGCGGGGCGGGACTACCTTTTAATGAGCAGTACTTC. Residues: CSGAGLPFNEQYF. The chain recombines TRBV29-1 with TRBJ2-1; TRBD2 aligns across 7 bases. The last part of the DNA fits TRBJ2-7 better; the J call may be wrong. The CDR3 is made up of 13 amino acids. The germline V gene encodes CDR1 SQVTM and CDR2 ANQGSEA.

This clonotype was detected a few times. The chain links TRBV5-1 to TRBJ2-1; D is ambiguous. The V end lost 6 bases, the J end lost 2 bases, and 12 bases lay between the germline ends. This CDR3 region has 14 residues. Germline-derived CDR1 and CDR2 are SGHRS and YFSETQ. The CDR3 coding sequence is TGCGCCAGCACTCGGCAGGACCCCTACAATGAGCAGTTCTTC. Its translation: CASTRQDPYNEQFF. Full variable domain (remainder filled in from reference TRBV5-1 and TRBJ2-1): KAGVTQTPRYLIKTRGQQVTLSCSPISGHRSVSWYQQTPGQGLQFLFEYFSETQRNKGNFPGRFSGRQFSNSRSEMNVSTLELGDSALYLCASTRQDPYNEQFFGPGTRLTVL.

There are a few counts of this clonotype. The chain carries TRBV11-2 and TRBJ1-4, with 10 bases fitting TRBD1. The V gene's germline CDR1 is SGHAT and CDR2 FQNNGV. With V trimmed by 6 bases and J by 1 base, 5 bases remained unmatched. The CDR3 runs to 16 residues. The CDR3 sequence is CASRPTGGLTNEKLFF. The CDR3 DNA reads as TGTGCCAGCAGACCGACAGGGGGCTTAACTAATGAAAAACTGTTTTTT.

This clonotype showed up just a few times. The J gene is TRBJ2-7, the V gene TRBV7-9; 10 bases agree with TRBD1. V trimming: 11 bases; J trimming: 3 bases; junction bases outside the gene matches: 4. Per germline, CDR1 SEHNR and CDR2 FQNEAQ (reference sequence). The CDR3 covers 12 residues. CDR3 DNA sequence: TGTGCCGGAAGGACAGGGGGCTACGAGCAGTACTTC. Its translation is CAGRTGGYEQYF.

In its sample, this clonotype was seen many times. This chain joins TRBV20-1 and TRBJ2-1, with 11 bases matching TRBD1. This CDR3 is 14 amino acids long. With 5 bases clipped from V and 6 bases from J, the junction kept 6 bases outside the gene matches. Germline V gene lookup returns CDR1 DFQATT and CDR2 SNEGSKA (reference sequence). The DNA for the CDR3 is TGCAGTGCTTCCTCCGGACAGGGGGCCAATGAGCAGTTCTTC. Protein: CSASSGQGANEQFF.

In this sample, this clonotype turned up many times. V is TRBV14 and J is TRBJ2-1; 10 bases match TRBD2. CDR1 and CDR2 from the germline V gene are SGHDN and FVKESK. V gave up 5 bases and J gave up 6 bases; unmatched junction bases: 7. The CDR3 runs 15 residues. In DNA form, the CDR3 reads TGTGCCAGCAGCAAACAACTAGCGGGACCCAATGAGCAGTTCTTC. It translates to CASSKQLAGPNEQFF.

This clonotype was picked up a small number of times. The chain couples TRBV20-1 to TRBJ2-3, with TRBD2 matching 7 bases. The CDR3 consists of 15 residues. Germline CDR1 reads DFQATT; CDR2 reads SNEGSKA (reference sequence). The ends lost 3 bases at V and 0 bases at J; junction bases unmatched: 6. DNA for the CDR3: TGCAGTGCTAGTCCTAGCGGAGGTAGCACAGATACGCAGTATTTT. Protein: CSASPSGGSTDTQYF.

This rearrangement joins TRBV25-1 to TRBJ2-7; 13 bases are shared with TRBD2. V was pared by 1 base and J by 5 bases, with 5 bases of the junction left unmatched. The CDR3 extends over 16 amino acids. The germline gives CDR1 MGHDK, CDR2 SYGVNS. DNA of the CDR3: TGTGCCAGCAGTGAATTTAGACTAGCGGGAGGCCACGAGCAGTACTTC. Protein sequence: CASSEFRLAGGHEQYF.

There are many counts of this clonotype. The CDR3 here is CASRPSQGARAFF. CDR3 nucleotides: TGTGCCAGCAGACCTTCCCAGGGGGCAAGGGCTTTCTTT. J is TRBJ1-1 and V is TRBV2; 8 bases fit TRBD1. The CDR3 runs to 13 residues. Germline V gene data show CDR1 as SNHLY and CDR2 as FYNNEI. V lost 6 bases, J lost 11 bases, and 11 bases stayed unmatched.

This clonotype has at least ten counts. The chain employs TRBV3-1 and TRBJ2-3, with D perhaps TRBD1 or TRBD2 (5 bases each). CDR3 length: 16 amino acids. V lost 0 bases to trimming and J lost 3 bases, with 13 bases between them. Germline V CDR1 and CDR2: LGHDT, YNNKEL (reference sequence). The CDR3 DNA sequence: TGTGCCAGCAGCCAAGATCTGGGACCTCTAACAGATACGCAGTATTTT. Translation gives CASSQDLGPLTDTQYF.

The chain joins TRBV7-8 to TRBJ2-7; the D gene could be TRBD1 or TRBD2 (5 bases each). V was shortened by 3 bases and J by 5 bases, with 11 bases between the two germline ends. CDR3 size: 13 residues. In germline, CDR1 is SGHVS, CDR2 FQNEAQ. CDR3 protein: CASSFGAGNEQYF. The CDR3, as DNA: TGTGCCAGCAGCTTCGGGGCAGGGAACGAGCAGTACTTC.

There are many counts of this clonotype. This sequence joins TRBV11-2 and TRBJ2-7, with D hard to call. The V end was cut by 2 bases, the J end by 0 bases, with 8 bases between. Germline CDR1 reads SGHAT; CDR2 reads FQNNGV. This CDR3 region has 14 residues. CDR3 nucleotides: TGTGCCAGCAGCTTACCCAGGCCCTCCTACGAGCAGTACTTC. Protein sequence: CASSLPRPSYEQYF.

The V call is TRBV30, the J call TRBJ2-1; TRBD1 agrees at 10 bases. The CDR3 contains 13 residues. The germline gives CDR1 GTSNPN, CDR2 SVGIG (reference sequence). V shed 4 bases and J 9 bases; nucleotides not matched to a gene: 6. The DNA for the CDR3 is TGTGCCTGGACCCGGACAGGGGGGCGTGAGCAGTTCTTC. Translated: CAWTRTGGREQFF.